This is a list of T cell receptor beta chains from one sample in a study of cytomegalovirus exposure and HLA in healthy donors. Using immunoSEQ multiplex PCR, the repertoire was profiled, and TCRdb retains in-frame clones only, with some absent. Found here are around 100,000 clones, approximately 81% of them singletons; the top ten hold 13% to 15%. Material for sequencing was PBMCs. All receptors derive from a male donor in good health and CMV-seropositive. The CDR3 runs from the conserved cysteine through the conserved F or W. Fields, in order: D gene, J gene, clone size, V gene, CDR3 protein, CDR3 DNA. The D gene is left open where the match is weak. Rows give clone size only sometimes, using once, few, many, or a class for an expanded clone.

.,TRBJ2-1,.,TRBV27,CASSPRRSTYNEQFF,TGTGCCAGCAGTCCTCGGCGGTCCACCTACAATGAGCAGTTCTTC
.,TRBJ2-3,.,TRBV7-2,CASSSGQGGTDTQYF,TGTGCCAGCAGCTCCGGACAGGGAGGGACAGATACGCAGTATTTT
.,TRBJ1-3,.,TRBV9,CASSVVGRASSGNTIYF,TGTGCCAGCAGCGTAGTAGGCAGGGCTAGCTCTGGAAACACCATATATTTT
.,TRBJ1-1,.,TRBV11-3,CAISDRSNTEAFF,TGTGCCATCTCGGACAGATCGAACACTGAAGCTTTCTTT
.,TRBJ2-7,.,TRBV4-3,CASSQYADYEQYF,TGCGCCAGCAGCCAATACGCAGACTACGAGCAGTACTTC
TRBD1,TRBJ2-7,once,TRBV30,CAWRGTEAYEQYF,TGTGCCTGGAGGGGGACAGAGGCCTACGAGCAGTACTTC
.,TRBJ1-1,.,TRBV29-1,CSVEISKNTEAFF,TGCAGCGTTGAAATCAGTAAGAACACTGAAGCTTTCTTT
TRBD1,TRBJ2-1,few,TRBV5-6,CASSLWTGNEQFF,TGTGCCAGCAGCTTGTGGACAGGGAATGAGCAGTTCTTC
.,TRBJ2-1,.,TRBV5-1,CASSLGVSSYNEQFF,TGCGCCAGCAGCCTCGGTGTGAGCTCCTACAATGAGCAGTTCTTC
TRBD1,TRBJ1-3,.,TRBV7-9,CASSPRDSPISGNTIYF,TGTGCCAGCAGCCCACGGGACAGCCCAATCTCTGGAAACACCATATATTTT
.,TRBJ1-3,few,TRBV7-9,CASSLNSYLATGNTIYF,TGTGCCAGCAGCCTCAACTCCTACCTAGCGACTGGAAACACCATATATTTT
TRBD1,TRBJ1-1,.,TRBV28,CASRAGGADTEAFF,TGTGCCAGCAGGGCAGGGGGCGCGGACACTGAAGCTTTCTTT
TRBD1,TRBJ2-1,.,TRBV7-7,CASSLDGVTGLDEQFF,TGTGCCAGCAGCTTAGACGGGGTGACAGGGCTAGATGAGCAGTTCTTC
TRBD1,TRBJ1-1,few,TRBV7-9,CASSPGRGWNTEAFF,TGTGCCAGCAGCCCGGGCAGGGGGTGGAACACTGAAGCTTTCTTT
TRBD1,TRBJ2-1,.,TRBV11-3,CASSFPGQGNEQFF,TGTGCCAGCAGCTTTCCGGGACAGGGCAATGAGCAGTTCTTC
TRBD2,TRBJ2-3,.,TRBV7-2,CASSSQRGRTDTQYF,TGTGCCAGCAGCTCCCAGCGGGGACGCACAGATACGCAGTATTTT
.,TRBJ1-1,.,TRBV6-1,CASSEEEGRMTEAFF,TGTGCCAGCAGTGAAGAGGAGGGGCGCATGACTGAAGCTTTCTTT
.,TRBJ1-1,.,TRBV28,CASSPNWAGASTEAFF,TGTGCCAGCAGTCCCAACTGGGCGGGGGCTAGCACTGAAGCTTTCTTT
.,TRBJ2-2,once,TRBV18,CASSPTAANTGELFF,TGTGCCAGCTCACCGACAGCCGCGAACACCGGGGAGCTGTTTTTT
TRBD1,TRBJ1-4,.,TRBV2,CASSFRDSGEKLFF,TGTGCCAGCAGTTTCCGGGACAGTGGCGAAAAACTGTTTTTT
TRBD1,TRBJ2-7,.,TRBV6-6,CASSRGTGFEEQYF,TGTGCCAGCAGTAGGGGGACAGGGTTCGAGGAGCAGTACTTC
TRBD2,TRBJ2-5,.,TRBV10-3,CAIKGGGADQETQYF,TGTGCCATCAAAGGCGGGGGGGCGGACCAAGAGACCCAGTACTTC
.,TRBJ2-5,few,TRBV5-1,CASSSADTVRETQYF,TGCGCCAGCAGCTCGGCGGACACTGTAAGGGAGACCCAGTACTTC
.,TRBJ1-5,.,TRBV6-5,CASSEWQGNQPQHF,TGTGCCAGCAGTGAATGGCAGGGAAATCAGCCCCAGCATTTT
TRBD1,TRBJ1-4,.,TRBV9,CASSVGTGNEKLFF,TGTGCCAGCAGCGTGGGGACAGGGAATGAAAAACTGTTTTTT
TRBD1,TRBJ1-1,.,TRBV7-9,CASSPGGRSTEAFF,TGTGCCAGCAGCCCAGGGGGGAGGAGCACTGAAGCTTTCTTT
TRBD1,TRBJ2-2,.,TRBV11-2,CASRRGTWDSNTGELFF,TGTGCCAGCAGACGAGGTACTTGGGACAGTAACACCGGGGAGCTGTTTTTT
TRBD1,TRBJ1-4,.,TRBV7-2,CASSLWTGVDEKLFF,TGTGCCAGCAGCCTATGGACAGGAGTAGACGAAAAACTGTTTTTT
.,TRBJ1-2,.,TRBV20-1,CSAGMGGGYTF,TGCAGTGCTGGGATGGGGGGTGGCTACACCTTC
.,TRBJ1-1,.,TRBV29-1,CSVATDGWDTEAFF,TGCAGCGTTGCCACTGACGGGTGGGACACTGAAGCTTTCTTT
.,TRBJ1-6,.,TRBV9,CASSPTSYNSPLHF,TGTGCCAGCAGCCCAACTTCCTATAATTCACCCCTCCACTTT
.,TRBJ1-1,.,TRBV5-4,CASSSLLGAEAEAFF,TGTGCCAGCAGCTCCTTGCTAGGGGCCGAGGCTGAAGCTTTCTTT
TRBD1,TRBJ1-4,.,TRBV30,CAWSVYLGQGSEKLFF,TGTGCCTGGAGTGTATATCTGGGACAGGGTAGTGAAAAACTGTTTTTT
.,TRBJ1-6,.,TRBV5-1,CASSPDSYSPLHF,TGCGCCAGCAGCCCCGACAGTTATTCACCCCTCCACTTT
TRBD1,TRBJ1-1,.,TRBV9,CASSPRTGSQGAFF,TGTGCCAGCAGCCCAAGGACAGGTTCACAGGGGGCTTTCTTT
.,TRBJ2-2,.,TRBV27,CASSFRETAQAGELFF,TGTGCCAGCAGTTTTCGGGAAACGGCTCAGGCCGGGGAGCTGTTTTTT
TRBD1,TRBJ1-4,few,TRBV4-2,CASSQRTGTGDEKLFF,TGTGCCAGCAGCCAACGAACGGGGACAGGGGATGAAAAACTGTTTTTT
TRBD1,TRBJ1-2,.,TRBV9,CASSVEQGANGYTF,TGTGCCAGCAGCGTAGAACAGGGGGCGAACGGCTACACCTTC
.,TRBJ1-4,.,TRBV7-9,CASSFQGSEKLFF,TGTGCCAGCAGCTTCCAGGGGAGTGAAAAACTGTTTTTT
.,TRBJ2-7,.,TRBV7-8,CASSSDSSYEQYF,TGTGCCAGCAGCTCGGACAGCTCCTACGAGCAGTACTTC
.,TRBJ1-1,.,TRBV7-9,CASRPANQGVNTEAFF,TGTGCCAGCAGACCCGCCAATCAGGGTGTGAACACTGAAGCTTTCTTT
TRBD1,TRBJ1-2,.,TRBV11-2,CASSIGTGGYTF,TGTGCCAGCAGCATAGGGACAGGGGGCTACACCTTC
.,TRBJ2-2,.,TRBV30,CARRRRGNTGELFF,TGTGCGCGTAGGCGGCGGGGGAACACCGGGGAGCTGTTTTTT
.,TRBJ1-1,.,TRBV19,CASHPGGITEAFF,TGTGCCAGCCATCCAGGAGGGATCACTGAAGCTTTCTTT
TRBD1,TRBJ2-5,.,TRBV7-9,CASSLGDRGNQETQYF,TGTGCCAGCAGCTTAGGGGACAGGGGAAATCAAGAGACCCAGTACTTC
.,TRBJ2-1,.,TRBV11-2,CASSLAPGVVNEQFF,TGTGCCAGCAGCTTAGCGCCAGGGGTCGTCAATGAGCAGTTCTTC
.,TRBJ1-2,.,TRBV19,CASSPQGADYGYTF,TGTGCCAGTAGTCCCCAGGGCGCGGACTATGGCTACACCTTC
TRBD1,TRBJ2-7,.,TRBV6-5,CASSYRDRVTYEQYF,TGTGCCAGCAGTTACAGGGACAGGGTCACCTACGAGCAGTACTTC
TRBD1,TRBJ1-2,.,TRBV30,CAWSTPRTGANYGYTF,TGTGCCTGGAGTACCCCAAGGACAGGAGCTAACTATGGCTACACCTTC
.,TRBJ1-1,.,TRBV7-2,CASSLGGSSEAFF,TGTGCCAGCAGCTTAGGGGGCTCGTCTGAAGCTTTCTTT
.,TRBJ1-4,.,TRBV25-1,CASSGQGELFF,TGTGCCAGCAGTGGTCAAGGAGAACTGTTTTTT